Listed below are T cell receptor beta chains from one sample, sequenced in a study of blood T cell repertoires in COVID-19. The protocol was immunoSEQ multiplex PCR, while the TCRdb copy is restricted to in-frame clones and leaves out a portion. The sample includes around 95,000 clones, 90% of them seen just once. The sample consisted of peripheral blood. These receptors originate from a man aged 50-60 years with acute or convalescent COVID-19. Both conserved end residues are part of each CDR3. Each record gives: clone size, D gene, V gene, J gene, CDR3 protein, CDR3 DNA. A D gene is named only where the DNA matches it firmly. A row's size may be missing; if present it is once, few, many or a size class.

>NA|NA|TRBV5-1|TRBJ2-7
CASIAFRDFFSKYEQYF
TGCGCCAGCATAGCTTTCCGGGACTTTTTTTCTAAATACGAGCAGTACTTC
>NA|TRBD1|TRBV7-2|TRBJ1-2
CASSLAPATGFGYTF
TGTGCCAGCAGCTTAGCCCCCGCGACAGGGTTCGGCTACACCTTC
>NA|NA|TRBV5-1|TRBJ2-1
CASSPVVGHYYNEQFF
TGCGCCAGCAGCCCTGTGGTAGGACATTACTACAATGAGCAGTTCTTC
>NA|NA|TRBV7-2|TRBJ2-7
CASSFRLGATEQYF
TGTGCCAGCAGCTTCCGACTAGGAGCCACCGAGCAGTACTTC
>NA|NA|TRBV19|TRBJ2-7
CASSVQDSYEQYF
TGTGCCAGTAGTGTGCAGGACTCCTACGAGCAGTACTTC
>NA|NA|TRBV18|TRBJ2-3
CASSPIQARGTDTQYF
TGTGCCAGCTCACCAATACAGGCCAGGGGCACAGATACGCAGTATTTT
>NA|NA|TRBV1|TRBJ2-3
CTSSQQQRAGADTQYF
TGCACCAGCAGCCAACAACAGCGGGCCGGCGCAGATACGCAGTATTTT
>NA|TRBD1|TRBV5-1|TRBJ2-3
CASNKQGSTQYF
TGCGCCAGCAACAAACAGGGGTCTACGCAGTATTTT
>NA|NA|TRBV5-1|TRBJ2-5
CASQPPLGGEETQYF
TGCGCCAGCCAACCCCCCCTCGGCGGAGAAGAGACCCAGTACTTC
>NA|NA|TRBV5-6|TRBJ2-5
CASREDWKQETQYF
TGTGCCAGCAGGGAAGACTGGAAACAAGAGACCCAGTACTTC
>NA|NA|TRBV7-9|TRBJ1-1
CASSPGTTNTEAFF
TGTGCCAGCAGCCCGGGAACCACGAACACTGAAGCTTTCTTT
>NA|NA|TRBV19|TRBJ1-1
CASSIVLGNTEAFF
TGTGCCAGTAGTATAGTTCTAGGGAACACTGAAGCTTTCTTT
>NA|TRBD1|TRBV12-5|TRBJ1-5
CASGYGQGGNQPQHF
TGTGCTAGTGGCTATGGACAGGGGGGCAATCAGCCCCAGCATTTT
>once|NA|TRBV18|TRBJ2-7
CASSPRAGSYEQYF
TGTGCCAGCTCACCACGGGCGGGATCCTACGAGCAGTACTTC
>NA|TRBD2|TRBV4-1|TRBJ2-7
CASSQGTSVFYEQYF
TGCGCCAGCAGCCAGGGAACTAGCGTCTTCTACGAGCAGTACTTC